The rows below give T cell receptor beta chains drawn from one sample of a study of blood T cell repertoires in COVID-19. Sequenced by immunoSEQ multiplex PCR; TCRdb stores in-frame clones only, minus some. The data show approximately 67,000 clones, 91% seen once. Sequencing used peripheral blood. The receptor set was obtained from a human donor in a cohort sampled during active COVID-19. CDR3s include the opening cysteine and the closing phenylalanine or tryptophan. Fields, in order: D gene, CDR3 length, V gene, J gene, CDR3 DNA, CDR3 protein. A D gene is named only where the DNA matches it firmly.

D: NA
length: 15
V: TRBV6-4
J: TRBJ1-4
DNA: TGTGCCAGCAGTGACTCGCGGCAGGGATCGGAAAAACTGTTTTTT
CDR3: CASSDSRQGSEKLFF

D: TRBD1
length: 18
V: TRBV6-1
J: TRBJ1-2
DNA: TGTGCCAGCAGTGAAGAGGAGGACAGGGGTTGGATGAACTATGGCTACACCTTC
CDR3: CASSEEEDRGWMNYGYTF

D: TRBD1
length: 14
V: TRBV6-5
J: TRBJ1-5
DNA: TGTGCCAGCAGGCAGGGGACAGGGTCTCAGCCCCAGCATTTT
CDR3: CASRQGTGSQPQHF

D: NA
length: 13
V: TRBV7-9
J: TRBJ2-5
DNA: TGTGCCAGCAGCTTTGATGAGGTTGAGACCCAGTACTTC
CDR3: CASSFDEVETQYF

D: NA
length: 13
V: TRBV11-2
J: TRBJ1-1
DNA: TGTGCCAGCACTCTACAGGGCTACACTGAAGCTTTCTTT
CDR3: CASTLQGYTEAFF

D: TRBD2
length: 14
V: TRBV19
J: TRBJ2-1
DNA: TGTGCCAGTAGTACCCTAGCGGCGAGGGATGAGCAGTTCTTC
CDR3: CASSTLAARDEQFF

D: NA
length: 13
V: TRBV6-5
J: TRBJ1-5
DNA: TGTGCCAGCAGCGGGGGATCGAATCAGCCCCAGCATTTT
CDR3: CASSGGSNQPQHF

D: NA
length: 12
V: TRBV29-1
J: TRBJ2-4
DNA: TGCAGCGTTGAGCACAGGGGGGGCATTCAGTACTTC
CDR3: CSVEHRGGIQYF

D: TRBD2
length: 15
V: TRBV2
J: TRBJ2-7
DNA: TGTGCCAGCAGTGAGTTAGCGGGGGTTTCCTACGAGCAGTACTTC
CDR3: CASSELAGVSYEQYF

D: NA
length: 15
V: TRBV25-1
J: TRBJ2-1
DNA: TGTGCCAGCAGTGAGCCGGGAGACTTCGCGAATGAGCAGTTCTTC
CDR3: CASSEPGDFANEQFF

D: TRBD1
length: 16
V: TRBV6-1
J: TRBJ1-4
DNA: TGTGCCAGCAGTGATACCACGGGACAGGGGGGAGAAAAACTGTTTTTT
CDR3: CASSDTTGQGGEKLFF

D: NA
length: 13
V: TRBV7-9
J: TRBJ1-3
DNA: TGTGCGGCGGGGGGGTTTGATGGAAACACCATATATTTT
CDR3: CAAGGFDGNTIYF

D: TRBD1
length: 16
V: TRBV6-1
J: TRBJ2-7
DNA: TGTGCCAGCAGTGGATACAGGGGGCGAGAAGTCTACGAGCAGTACTTC
CDR3: CASSGYRGREVYEQYF

D: NA
length: 16
V: TRBV4-2
J: TRBJ2-5
DNA: TGTGCCAGCAGCCAGACTGGGGGGGGCAGGATGGAGACCCAGTACTTC
CDR3: CASSQTGGGRMETQYF

D: TRBD1
length: 15
V: TRBV11-2
J: TRBJ2-3
DNA: TGTGCCAGCAGCCGTCGACAGGGGGCTTACGATACGCAGTATTTT
CDR3: CASSRRQGAYDTQYF

D: NA
length: 15
V: TRBV2
J: TRBJ1-4
DNA: TGTGCCAGCAGTGAATTGAGGGTCACCCTTGAAAAACTGTTTTTT
CDR3: CASSELRVTLEKLFF

D: NA
length: 16
V: TRBV3-1/TRBV3-2
J: TRBJ1-1
DNA: TGTGCCAGCAGCCAAGACAGGGAGGAAGAGAACACTGAAGCTTTCTTT
CDR3: CASSQDREEENTEAFF

D: NA
length: 14
V: TRBV28
J: TRBJ2-7
DNA: TGTGCCAGCAGTTTCCTCAGCAGGACCTACGAGCAGTACTTC
CDR3: CASSFLSRTYEQYF

D: NA
length: 12
V: TRBV2
J: TRBJ1-1
DNA: TGTGCCAGCAGCCGGTCGATGACTGAAGCTTTCTTT
CDR3: CASSRSMTEAFF